This is a list of T cell receptor beta chains from one sample in a study of T cells in Graves' hyperthyroidism and ophthalmopathy. In TCRdb, the multiplex PCR reads were re-called with MiXCR into one record per CDR3 protein. The sample lists hundreds of thousands of distinct CDR3 sequences, around 21% occurring once. Sequenced sample: blood. These receptors came from a man aged 25 to 45 with Graves' ophthalmopathy. Each CDR3 is given with its conserved first and last residue. The D gene is left open where the match is weak. The size entry is marked missing in some rows and otherwise reads once, few, many or a size class.

j_call: TRBJ2-3
d_call: .
clone_size: few
v_call: TRBV30
cdr3_nt: TGTGCCTGGGGGGCCCTCACAGATACGCAGTATTTT
cdr3_aa: CAWGALTDTQYF

j_call: TRBJ2-2
d_call: TRBD2
clone_size: many
v_call: TRBV6-5
cdr3_nt: TGTGCCAGCAGTTACAAAGGACTAGCGGGAGGAGCTGGGGAGCTGTTTTTT
cdr3_aa: CASSYKGLAGGAGELFF

j_call: TRBJ2-1
d_call: TRBD2
clone_size: many
v_call: TRBV5-1
cdr3_nt: TGCGCCAGCAGCGTAGCGGGAGGGCGTTACAATGAGCAGTTCTTC
cdr3_aa: CASSVAGGRYNEQFF

j_call: TRBJ1-1
d_call: .
clone_size: once
v_call: TRBV19
cdr3_nt: TGTGCCACTTTATCGGGTTGGAACACTGAAGCTTTCTTT
cdr3_aa: CATLSGWNTEAFF

j_call: TRBJ2-7
d_call: TRBD2
clone_size: .
v_call: TRBV20-1
cdr3_nt: TGCAGTGCTAGTTCCCACCGGGGAGCGGGGTACGAGCAGTACTTC
cdr3_aa: CSASSHRGAGYEQYF

j_call: TRBJ2-1
d_call: TRBD2
clone_size: .
v_call: TRBV24-1
cdr3_nt: TGTGCCACCAGTGACACTAGCGGGAGTTACAATGAGCAGTTCTTC
cdr3_aa: CATSDTSGSYNEQFF

j_call: TRBJ2-1
d_call: TRBD2
clone_size: .
v_call: TRBV16
cdr3_nt: TGTGCCAGCAGCCCAATAGGCGCGGGAGCTCCGAATGAGCAGTTCTTC
cdr3_aa: CASSPIGAGAPNEQFF

j_call: TRBJ2-1
d_call: .
clone_size: .
v_call: TRBV5-1
cdr3_nt: TGCGCCAGCAGGGAGACAAACAATGAGCAGTTCTTC
cdr3_aa: CASRETNNEQFF

j_call: TRBJ2-1
d_call: .
clone_size: many
v_call: TRBV11-2
cdr3_nt: TGTGCCAGCAGCTCCCCCGAGTATGAGCAGTTCTTC
cdr3_aa: CASSSPEYEQFF

j_call: TRBJ2-1
d_call: .
clone_size: many
v_call: TRBV6-1
cdr3_nt: TGTGCCAGCAGTGAAGATCCAGCCAACAATGAGCAGTTCTTC
cdr3_aa: CASSEDPANNEQFF

j_call: TRBJ2-1
d_call: .
clone_size: few
v_call: TRBV15
cdr3_nt: TGTGCCACCAGCCCCGGGGGAGCGCCGACATCCTACAATGAGCAGTTCTTC
cdr3_aa: CATSPGGAPTSYNEQFF

j_call: TRBJ2-7
d_call: TRBD1
clone_size: many
v_call: TRBV5-1
cdr3_nt: TGCGCCAGCAGCTTGGCCGGGACAGCCTACGAGCAGTACTTC
cdr3_aa: CASSLAGTAYEQYF

j_call: TRBJ1-5
d_call: .
clone_size: .
v_call: TRBV28
cdr3_nt: TGTGCCAGCACCACGGCCTGGGGCGGTCAGCCCCAGCATTTT
cdr3_aa: CASTTAWGGQPQHF

j_call: TRBJ2-7
d_call: TRBD1
clone_size: .
v_call: TRBV6-2/TRBV6-3
cdr3_nt: TGTGCCAGCTCTGAGACAGGGGTGCACGAGCAGTACTTC
cdr3_aa: CASSETGVHEQYF

j_call: TRBJ2-2
d_call: TRBD2
clone_size: .
v_call: TRBV11-2
cdr3_nt: TGTGCCAGCAGCCCCCGCCCACTAGCGGGGAGCGGGGAGCTGTTTTTT
cdr3_aa: CASSPRPLAGSGELFF